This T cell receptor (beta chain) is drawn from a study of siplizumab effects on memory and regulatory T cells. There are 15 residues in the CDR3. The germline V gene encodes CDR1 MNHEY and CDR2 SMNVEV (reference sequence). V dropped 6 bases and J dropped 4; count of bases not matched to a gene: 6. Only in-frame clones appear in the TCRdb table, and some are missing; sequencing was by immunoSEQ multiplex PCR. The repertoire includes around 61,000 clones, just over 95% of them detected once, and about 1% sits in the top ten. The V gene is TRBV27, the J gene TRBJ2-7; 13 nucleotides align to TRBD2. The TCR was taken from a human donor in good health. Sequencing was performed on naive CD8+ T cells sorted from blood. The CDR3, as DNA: TGTGCCAGCAGCCCGGGGACTAGCGGGACGTACGAGCAGTACTTC. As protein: CASSPGTSGTYEQYF.